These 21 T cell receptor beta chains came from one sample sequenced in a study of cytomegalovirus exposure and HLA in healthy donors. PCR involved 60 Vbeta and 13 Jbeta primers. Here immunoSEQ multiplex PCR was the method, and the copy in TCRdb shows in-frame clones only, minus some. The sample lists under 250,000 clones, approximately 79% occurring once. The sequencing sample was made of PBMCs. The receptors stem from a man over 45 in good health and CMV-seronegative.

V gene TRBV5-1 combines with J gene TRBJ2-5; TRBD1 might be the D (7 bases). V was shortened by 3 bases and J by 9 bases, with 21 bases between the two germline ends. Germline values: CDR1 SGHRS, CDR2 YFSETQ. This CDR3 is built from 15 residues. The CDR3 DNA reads TGCGCCAGCAGCTGGGAGGACAGGAGCGGCGAGGCCCAGTACTTC. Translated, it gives CASSWEDRSGEAQYF.

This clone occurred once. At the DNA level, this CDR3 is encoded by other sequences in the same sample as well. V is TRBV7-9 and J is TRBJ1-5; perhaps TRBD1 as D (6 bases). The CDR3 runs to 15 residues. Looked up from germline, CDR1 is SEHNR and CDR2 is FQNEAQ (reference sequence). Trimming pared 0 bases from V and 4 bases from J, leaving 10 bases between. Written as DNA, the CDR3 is TGTGCCAGCAGCTTAGCGGGGGGGCTTAATCAGCCCCAGCATTTT. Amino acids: CASSLAGGLNQPQHF.

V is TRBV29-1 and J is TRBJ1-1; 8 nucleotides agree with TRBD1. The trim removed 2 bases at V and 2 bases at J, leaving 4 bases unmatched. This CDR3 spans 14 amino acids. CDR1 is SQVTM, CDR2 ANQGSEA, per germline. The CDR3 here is CSVESQGANTEAFF. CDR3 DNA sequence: TGCAGCGTTGAAAGCCAGGGGGCTAACACTGAAGCTTTCTTT.

The CDR3 DNA follows: TGCGCCAGCAGCTTGGGGGTAGCGGGAGACGCAGATACGCAGTATTTT. Its translation: CASSLGVAGDADTQYF. This chain links TRBV5-1 with TRBJ2-3, with 9 positions matching TRBD2. The CDR3 contains 16 residues. J gave up 4 bases and V 0 bases, and 6 bases lay outside the gene matches. Germline assignment: CDR1 SGHRS and CDR2 YFSETQ.

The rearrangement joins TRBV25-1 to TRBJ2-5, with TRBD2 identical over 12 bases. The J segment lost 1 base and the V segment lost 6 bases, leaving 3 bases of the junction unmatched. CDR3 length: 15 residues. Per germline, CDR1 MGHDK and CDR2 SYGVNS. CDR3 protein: CASSWTSGVQETQYF. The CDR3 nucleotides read TGTGCCAGCAGCTGGACTAGCGGGGTCCAAGAGACCCAGTACTTC.

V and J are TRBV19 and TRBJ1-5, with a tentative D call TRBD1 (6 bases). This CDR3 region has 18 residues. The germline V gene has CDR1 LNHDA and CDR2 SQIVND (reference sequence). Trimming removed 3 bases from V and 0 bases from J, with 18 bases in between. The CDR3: CASSIPTGQPYSNQPQHF. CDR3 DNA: TGTGCCAGTAGTATTCCCACCGGACAGCCCTATAGCAATCAGCCCCAGCATTTT.

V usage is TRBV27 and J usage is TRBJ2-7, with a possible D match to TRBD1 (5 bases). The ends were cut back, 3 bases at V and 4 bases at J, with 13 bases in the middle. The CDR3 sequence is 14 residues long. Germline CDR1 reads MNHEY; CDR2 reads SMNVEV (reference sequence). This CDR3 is CASSFVDRLYEQYF. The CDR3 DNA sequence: TGTGCCAGCAGTTTCGTCGACAGATTATACGAGCAGTACTTC.

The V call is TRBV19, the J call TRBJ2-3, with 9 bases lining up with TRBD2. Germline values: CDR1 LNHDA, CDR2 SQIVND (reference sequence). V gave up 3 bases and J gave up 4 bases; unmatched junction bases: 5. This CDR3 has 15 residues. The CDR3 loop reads CASSILAGAADTQYF. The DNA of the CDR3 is TGTGCCAGTAGTATTTTAGCGGGAGCGGCAGATACGCAGTATTTT.

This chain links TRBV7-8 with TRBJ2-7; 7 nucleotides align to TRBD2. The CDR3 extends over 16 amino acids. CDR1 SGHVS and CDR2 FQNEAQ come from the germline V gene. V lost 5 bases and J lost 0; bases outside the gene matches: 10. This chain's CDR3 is CASSAILADSSYEQYF. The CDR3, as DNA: TGTGCCAGCAGCGCGATTCTAGCGGATTCCTCCTACGAGCAGTACTTC.

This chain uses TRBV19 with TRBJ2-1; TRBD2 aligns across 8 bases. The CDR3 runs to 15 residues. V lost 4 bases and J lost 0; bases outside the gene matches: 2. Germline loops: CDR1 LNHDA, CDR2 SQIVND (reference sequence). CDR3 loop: CASSRTSGSYNEQFF. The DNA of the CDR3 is TGTGCCAGTAGTAGAACTAGCGGCTCCTACAATGAGCAGTTCTTC.

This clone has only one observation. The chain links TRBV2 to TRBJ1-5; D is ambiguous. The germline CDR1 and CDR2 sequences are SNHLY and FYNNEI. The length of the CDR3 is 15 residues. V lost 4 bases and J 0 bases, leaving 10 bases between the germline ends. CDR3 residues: CASSVADYSNQPQHF. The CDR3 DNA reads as TGTGCCAGCAGTGTGGCAGACTATAGCAATCAGCCCCAGCATTTT.

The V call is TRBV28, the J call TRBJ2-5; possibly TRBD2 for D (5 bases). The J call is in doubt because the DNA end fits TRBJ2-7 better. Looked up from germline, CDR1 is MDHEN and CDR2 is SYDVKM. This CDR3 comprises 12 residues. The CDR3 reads CASSSRGYEQYF. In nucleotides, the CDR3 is TGTGCCAGCAGTTCTCGGGGTTACGAGCAGTACTTC.

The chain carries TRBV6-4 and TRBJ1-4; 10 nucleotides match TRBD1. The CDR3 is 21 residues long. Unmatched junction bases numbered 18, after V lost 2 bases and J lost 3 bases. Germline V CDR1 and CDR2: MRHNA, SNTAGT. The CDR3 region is CASSDPPRPGDRGGSNEKLFF. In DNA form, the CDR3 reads TGTGCCAGCAGTGACCCCCCCCGACCGGGGGACAGGGGAGGATCTAATGAAAAACTGTTTTTT.

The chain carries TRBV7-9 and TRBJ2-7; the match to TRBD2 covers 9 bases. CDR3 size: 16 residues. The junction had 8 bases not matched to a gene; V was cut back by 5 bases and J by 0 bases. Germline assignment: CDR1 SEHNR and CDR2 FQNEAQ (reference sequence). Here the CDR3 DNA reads TGTGCCAGCAGCCCTTTAGCGGGGGTGAGCTCCTACGAGCAGTACTTC. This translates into CASSPLAGVSSYEQYF.

CDR3 residues: CASSVRGVDEQYF. The CDR3 coding sequence is TGTGCCAGCAGCGTCAGGGGCGTGGACGAGCAGTACTTC. The V and J genes are TRBV9 and TRBJ2-7; TRBD1 might be the D (6 bases). This CDR3 comprises 13 residues. V shed 2 bases and J shed 5 bases, with 11 bases lying between them. Per germline, CDR1 SGDLS and CDR2 YYNGEE.

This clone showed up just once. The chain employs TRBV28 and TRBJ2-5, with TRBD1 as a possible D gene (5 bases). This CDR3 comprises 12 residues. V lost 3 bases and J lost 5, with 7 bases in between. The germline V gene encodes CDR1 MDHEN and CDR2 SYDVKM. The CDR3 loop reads CASSLKGETQYF. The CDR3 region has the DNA TGTGCCAGCAGTTTGAAGGGGGAGACCCAGTACTTC.

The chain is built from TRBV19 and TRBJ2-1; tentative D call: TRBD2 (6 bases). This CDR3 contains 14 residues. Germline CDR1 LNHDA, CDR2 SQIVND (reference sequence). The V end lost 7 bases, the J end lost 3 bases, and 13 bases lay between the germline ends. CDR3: CASTAGLDYNEQFF. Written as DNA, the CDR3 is TGTGCCAGTACCGCGGGACTCGACTACAATGAGCAGTTCTTC. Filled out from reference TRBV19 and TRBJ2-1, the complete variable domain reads DGGITQSPKYLFRKEGQNVTLSCEQNLNHDAMYWYRQDPGQGLRLIYYSQIVNDFQKGDIAEGYSVSREKKESFPLTVTSAQKNPTAFYLCASTAGLDYNEQFFGPGTRLTVL.

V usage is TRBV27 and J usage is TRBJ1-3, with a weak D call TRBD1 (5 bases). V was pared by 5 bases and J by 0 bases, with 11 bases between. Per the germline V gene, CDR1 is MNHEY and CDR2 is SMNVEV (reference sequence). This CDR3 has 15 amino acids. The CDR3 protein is CASSLRQSSGNTIYF. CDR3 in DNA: TGTGCCAGCAGTCTACGACAGAGCTCTGGAAACACCATATATTTT.

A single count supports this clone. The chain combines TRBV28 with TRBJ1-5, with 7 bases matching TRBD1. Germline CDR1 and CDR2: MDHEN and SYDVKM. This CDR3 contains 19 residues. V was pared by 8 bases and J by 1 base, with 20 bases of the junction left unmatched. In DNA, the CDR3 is TGTGCCAGCGGCCCCGTTCGGACCGAGGGGGCTGTCAGCAATCAGCCCCAGCATTTT. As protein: CASGPVRTEGAVSNQPQHF.

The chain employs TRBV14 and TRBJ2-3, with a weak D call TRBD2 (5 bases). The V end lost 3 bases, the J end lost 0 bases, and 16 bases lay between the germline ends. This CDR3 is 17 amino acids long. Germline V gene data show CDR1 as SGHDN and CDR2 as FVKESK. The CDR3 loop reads CASSQLRGQSSTDTQYF. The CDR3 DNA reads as TGTGCCAGCAGCCAGCTCCGCGGGCAATCTAGCACAGATACGCAGTATTTT.

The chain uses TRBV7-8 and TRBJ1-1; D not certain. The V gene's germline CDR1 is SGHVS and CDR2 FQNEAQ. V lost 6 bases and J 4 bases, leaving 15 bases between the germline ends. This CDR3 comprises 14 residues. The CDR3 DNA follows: TGTGCCAGCAGTTCTACTGGTCCTAGCACTGAAGCTTTCTTT. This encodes CASSSTGPSTEAFF.